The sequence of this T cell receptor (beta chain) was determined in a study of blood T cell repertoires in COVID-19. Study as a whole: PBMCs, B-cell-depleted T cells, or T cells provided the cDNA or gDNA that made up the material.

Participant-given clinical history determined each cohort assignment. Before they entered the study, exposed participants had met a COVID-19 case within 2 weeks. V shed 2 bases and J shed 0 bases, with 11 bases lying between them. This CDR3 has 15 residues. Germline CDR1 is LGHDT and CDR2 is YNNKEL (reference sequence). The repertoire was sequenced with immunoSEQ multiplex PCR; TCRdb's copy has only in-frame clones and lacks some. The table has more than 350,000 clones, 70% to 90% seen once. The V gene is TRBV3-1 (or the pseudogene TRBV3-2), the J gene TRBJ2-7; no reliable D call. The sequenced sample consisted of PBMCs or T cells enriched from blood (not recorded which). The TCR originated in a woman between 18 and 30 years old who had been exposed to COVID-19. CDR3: CASSQLGISSYEQYF. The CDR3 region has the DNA TGTGCCAGCAGCCAACTAGGCATTAGCTCCTACGAGCAGTACTTC.